A single sample is the source of the 20 T cell receptor beta chains below, sequenced in a study of blood T cell repertoires in COVID-19. Clones were read by immunoSEQ multiplex PCR, and TCRdb kept only the in-frame ones, dropping some. The sample yields over 60,000 clones, roughly 87% seen once. The source material was peripheral blood. The origin of the receptors is a man at least 80 years old with acute or convalescent COVID-19.

The chain combines TRBV6-5 with TRBJ1-6; 7 nucleotides line up with TRBD1. Germline-derived CDR1 and CDR2 are MNHEY and SVGAGI. V lost 6 bases to trimming and J lost 5 bases; unmatched junction nucleotides: 7. The CDR3 is 15 amino acids. Here the CDR3 DNA reads TGTGCCAGCAGAGACGGGACAGTGAATAATTCACCCCTCCACTTT. It translates to CASRDGTVNNSPLHF.

The J gene is TRBJ1-2, the V gene TRBV19, with D hard to call. The CDR3 extends over 14 amino acids. Germline-derived CDR1 and CDR2 are LNHDA and SQIVND (reference sequence). Between the trimmed V and J ends, which lost 6 bases and 2 bases, there was a span of 13 bases. CDR3 region: CASREGRPNYGYTF. The CDR3 DNA is TGTGCCAGTAGAGAGGGCAGGCCCAACTATGGCTACACCTTC.

This chain joins TRBV28 and TRBJ1-2, with 11 bases identical to TRBD1. This CDR3 is 15 amino acids long. CDR1 MDHEN and CDR2 SYDVKM come from the germline V gene. The V and J ends lost 5 bases and 5 bases, in that order; junction bases with no gene match: 7. The CDR3 is CASSKMGTGGYGYTF. Written as DNA, the CDR3 is TGTGCCAGCAGTAAGATGGGGACAGGGGGTTATGGCTACACCTTC.

The V gene is TRBV4-1, the J gene TRBJ2-1, with 12 bases lining up with TRBD2. This CDR3 is built from 17 residues. Germline V CDR1 and CDR2: MGHRA, YSYEKL. The V gene end was trimmed by 0 bases and the J gene end by 7 bases; junction bases not matched to a gene: 7. CDR3 coding DNA: TGCGCCAGCAGCCAAGATCTGACTAGCGGGAGTAGGAATGAGCAGTTCTTC. This translates into CASSQDLTSGSRNEQFF.

This chain joins TRBV5-1 and TRBJ1-4; D may be TRBD1 (6 bases). Trimming took off 2 bases at V and 0 bases at J, with 8 bases between the two ends. CDR3 size: 15 residues. Germline V gene data show CDR1 as SGHRS and CDR2 as YFSETQ. The CDR3 protein is CASSLYRATNEKLFF. The CDR3 bases are TGCGCCAGCAGCTTATACAGGGCAACTAATGAAAAACTGTTTTTT.

The chain carries TRBV11-2 and TRBJ2-1, with D perhaps TRBD2 (6 bases). The germline V gene has CDR1 SGHAT and CDR2 FQNNGV. The CDR3 sequence is 15 residues long. V lost 6 bases and J 3 bases, leaving 15 bases between the germline ends. The CDR3 protein is CASRSWGTLYNEQFF. The CDR3 nucleotides are TGTGCCAGCAGAAGTTGGGGGACTCTCTACAATGAGCAGTTCTTC.

CDR3 residues: CASSADRDSYGYTF. CDR3 DNA sequence: TGTGCCAGCAGCGCCGACCGGGACAGTTATGGCTACACCTTC. The chain joins TRBV9 to TRBJ1-2; 7 nucleotides match TRBD1. The V segment lost 3 bases and the J segment 5 bases; nucleotides outside the gene matches: 7. CDR3 size: 14 residues. Germline values: CDR1 SGDLS, CDR2 YYNGEE. Combining the CDR3 with reference TRBV9 and TRBJ1-2 gives the whole variable domain DSGVTQTPKHLITATGQRVTLRCSPRSGDLSVYWYQQSLDQGLQFLIQYYNGEERAKGNILERFSAQQFPDLHSELNLSSLELGDSALYFCASSADRDSYGYTFGSGTRLTVV.

The rearrangement uses TRBV27 and TRBJ1-5, with D tentatively TRBD1 (5 bases). From germline, CDR1 is MNHEY and CDR2 SMNVEV (reference sequence). V gave up 6 bases and J gave up 0 bases, with 12 bases separating them. This CDR3 spans 15 amino acids. The CDR3 sequence is CASSRGYNSNQPQHF. The CDR3 DNA follows: TGTGCCAGCAGCCGGGGGTACAATAGCAATCAGCCCCAGCATTTT.

V and J are TRBV18 and TRBJ2-1; D possibly corresponds to TRBD2 (5 bases). Germline V gene lookup returns CDR1 KGHSH and CDR2 LQKENI. Trimming shortened V by 3 bases and J by 4 bases, and 10 bases separated the two germline ends. This CDR3 comprises 14 residues. The CDR3: CASSPRGLYNEQFF. In DNA, the CDR3 is TGTGCCAGCTCACCCCGAGGGCTATACAATGAGCAGTTCTTC.

The chain recombines TRBV5-1 with TRBJ2-7; D call uncertain. Germline-derived CDR1 and CDR2 are SGHRS and YFSETQ. This CDR3 is 14 amino acids long. Trimming took off 0 bases at V and 0 bases at J, with 7 bases between the two ends. CDR3 sequence: CASSLDTNSYEQYF. CDR3 bases: TGCGCCAGCAGCTTGGATACAAACTCCTACGAGCAGTACTTC.

In its sample, this clone was seen a few times. The V call is TRBV19, the J call TRBJ1-5; D not certain. The ends were cut back, 6 bases at V and 3 bases at J, with 12 bases in the middle. Germline assignment: CDR1 LNHDA and CDR2 SQIVND (reference sequence). The CDR3 is made up of 14 amino acids. CDR3 DNA: TGTGCCAGTAGCAGTTTTGATTACAATCAGCCCCAGCATTTT. Translation gives CASSSFDYNQPQHF. The variable domain in full, with the rest retrieved from reference TRBV19 and TRBJ1-5, is DGGITQSPKYLFRKEGQNVTLSCEQNLNHDAMYWYRQDPGQGLRLIYYSQIVNDFQKGDIAEGYSVSREKKESFPLTVTSAQKNPTAFYLCASSSFDYNQPQHFGDGTRLSIL.

This chain connects TRBV6-2 or TRBV6-3 to TRBJ2-7, with D maybe TRBD1 (5 bases). The CDR3 consists of 13 residues. V lost 4 bases and J 4 bases, leaving 11 bases between the germline ends. The V gene's germline CDR1 is MNHEY and CDR2 SVGEGT. CDR3 DNA sequence: TGTGCCAGCAGTTCTGAATCAGGGTACGAGCAGTACTTC. Its protein is CASSSESGYEQYF.

A remark on this clone: Other DNA sequences from this sample encode an identical CDR3 as well. The V call is TRBV20-1, the J call TRBJ2-7, with D possibly TRBD2 on 5 matching bases. CDR1 is DFQATT, CDR2 SNEGSKA, per germline (reference sequence). The CDR3 spans 11 residues. V was pared by 4 bases and J by 5 bases, with 9 bases between. This CDR3 reads CSAKSGHEQYF. CDR3 nucleotide sequence: TGCAGTGCTAAGAGCGGTCACGAGCAGTACTTC.

The chain is built from TRBV19 and TRBJ1-5; 8 bases align to TRBD1. V was clipped by 7 bases and J by 4 bases; unmatched bases: 9. The V gene's germline CDR1 is LNHDA and CDR2 SQIVND (reference sequence). CDR3 length: 15 residues. In nucleotides, the CDR3 is TGTGCCAGTACCATGGGGACAGGACCTAATCAGCCCCAGCATTTT. Translation gives CASTMGTGPNQPQHF. The variable domain in full, completed from reference TRBV19 and TRBJ1-5, reads DGGITQSPKYLFRKEGQNVTLSCEQNLNHDAMYWYRQDPGQGLRLIYYSQIVNDFQKGDIAEGYSVSREKKESFPLTVTSAQKNPTAFYLCASTMGTGPNQPQHFGDGTRLSIL.

This sequence joins TRBV6-5 and TRBJ1-2; 7 nucleotides match TRBD1. Germline lookup yields CDR1 MNHEY and CDR2 SVGAGI. J was trimmed by 6 bases and V by 2 bases; bases with no gene match: 3. CDR3 length equals 13 residues. The DNA of the CDR3 is TGTGCCAGCAGTTACAAGGGGGCCAATGGCTACACCTTC. This sequence encodes CASSYKGANGYTF.

This clone was seen once. V is TRBV21-1 and J is TRBJ1-6; TRBD1, the D gene given by the table, was not confirmed from the DNA. TRBV21-1 is a known pseudogene. The CDR3 has 15 amino acids. The CDR3 loop is CASSRQGVLSSPLHF. CDR3 DNA sequence: TGTGCCAGCAGCAGACAAGGGGTTTTAAGCTCACCCCTCCACTTT.

V gene TRBV18 combines with J gene TRBJ1-2; maybe TRBD1 (6 bases). Deletions cut 6 bases from V and 6 bases from J, with 17 bases between. Germline V gives CDR1 KGHSH, CDR2 LQKENI. CDR3 length equals 14 residues. CDR3 amino acids: CASSPSTGPDGYTF. CDR3 nucleotides: TGTGCCAGCTCGCCCTCCACAGGGCCGGATGGCTACACCTTC.

The chain uses TRBV5-1 and TRBJ2-4, with TRBD1 as a possible D gene (6 bases). CDR1 is SGHRS and CDR2 is YFSETQ in the germline V gene. Trimming left V 4 bases short and J 1 base short, with 12 bases between. The CDR3 covers 15 residues. The CDR3, as DNA: TGCGCCAGCAGCGAAGCTACAGGGGCCAAAAACATTCAGTACTTC. Its protein product is CASSEATGAKNIQYF. Based on the CDR3 plus reference TRBV5-1 and TRBJ2-4, the full variable domain is KAGVTQTPRYLIKTRGQQVTLSCSPISGHRSVSWYQQTPGQGLQFLFEYFSETQRNKGNFPGRFSGRQFSNSRSEMNVSTLELGDSALYLCASSEATGAKNIQYFGAGTRLSVL.

The genes are TRBV2 and TRBJ1-3; perhaps TRBD1 as D (6 bases). From germline, CDR1 is SNHLY and CDR2 FYNNEI. V lost 8 bases to trimming and J lost 3 bases, with 8 bases between them. CDR3 length equals 12 residues. CDR3 amino acids: CASRTVGNTIYF. The CDR3 DNA reads TGTGCCAGCCGGACAGTTGGAAACACCATATATTTT.

The V and J genes are TRBV11-2 and TRBJ2-3; a weak D match, TRBD2 (6 bases). This CDR3 comprises 13 residues. The germline gives CDR1 SGHAT, CDR2 FQNNGV. V was trimmed by 5 bases and J by 6 bases, leaving 12 bases between them. The CDR3 loop is CASSGPGDDTQYF. CDR3 DNA sequence: TGTGCCAGCAGCGGGCCGGGGGATGATACGCAGTATTTT.